A selection of T cell receptor beta chains follows, all from one sample in a study of blood T cell repertoires in COVID-19. The method was immunoSEQ multiplex PCR; TCRdb's version includes in-frame clones alone and lacks a portion of them. The sample carries roughly 200,000 clones, approximately 80% recorded once. Sequencing used peripheral blood. These receptors were collected from a woman aged 50 to 60 with active or convalescent COVID-19. CDR3s include the opening cysteine and the closing phenylalanine or tryptophan. A D gene is named only where the DNA matches it firmly. The size entry is marked missing in some rows and otherwise reads once, few, many or a size class.

V gene	D gene	J gene	clone size	CDR3 protein	CDR3 DNA
TRBV6-5	NA	TRBJ1-1	NA	CASTRQGGNTEAFF	TGTGCCAGCACCCGGCAGGGAGGTAACACTGAAGCTTTCTTT
TRBV5-6	TRBD1	TRBJ1-2	NA	CASSPDRARGYTF	TGTGCCAGCAGCCCCGACAGGGCAAGGGGCTACACCTTC
TRBV23-1	TRBD1	TRBJ2-7	once	CASAVKGQAKRCEQYF	TGCGCCAGCGCTGTTAAAGGACAGGCTAAACGGTGCGAGCAGTACTTC
TRBV3-1/TRBV3-2	TRBD1	TRBJ1-2	NA	CASSQGGQLYGYTF	TGTGCCAGCAGCCAAGGGGGACAGCTTTATGGCTACACCTTC
TRBV28	TRBD1	TRBJ2-1	once	CASPPLRQGENNEQFF	TGTGCCAGCCCCCCTCTTAGACAGGGGGAGAACAATGAGCAGTTCTTC
TRBV28	NA	TRBJ1-2	NA	CASSLGGILGYTF	TGTGCCAGCAGTTTAGGAGGAATCCTAGGCTACACCTTC
TRBV5-1	TRBD1	TRBJ1-6	once	CASSPGQGASPLHF	TGCGCCAGCAGCCCGGGACAGGGGGCTTCACCCCTCCACTTT
TRBV5-8	NA	TRBJ1-2	NA	CASRTQEGPLGYTF	TGTGCCAGCAGGACCCAAGAGGGCCCTCTGGGCTACACCTTC
TRBV5-1	NA	TRBJ1-1	NA	CASSLPRLVPNTEAFF	TGCGCCAGCAGCTTGCCTCGACTGGTCCCGAACACTGAAGCTTTCTTT
TRBV7-9	TRBD1	TRBJ1-2	once	CASSPGQHYGYTF	TGTGCCAGCAGCCCGGGACAGCACTATGGCTACACCTTC
TRBV29-1	TRBD1	TRBJ1-3	NA	CSVRGTGSLDSGNTIYF	TGCAGCGTTCGTGGGACAGGTTCCTTGGACTCTGGAAACACCATATATTTT
TRBV7-3	TRBD1	TRBJ2-1	NA	CASSLEGARYEQFF	TGTGCCAGCAGCTTAGAGGGGGCGCGGTATGAGCAGTTCTTC
TRBV30	TRBD2	TRBJ2-1	NA	CAWAGGGRNEQFF	TGTGCCTGGGCGGGCGGGGGGAGAAATGAGCAGTTCTTC
TRBV16	TRBD2	TRBJ2-4	NA	CASTPWEREARNIQYF	TGTGCCAGCACCCCCTGGGAGCGGGAGGCCAGAAACATTCAGTACTTC
TRBV27	NA	TRBJ2-4	NA	CASSSEGLGAKNIQYF	TGTGCCAGCAGTTCGGAGGGGCTTGGGGCCAAAAACATTCAGTACTTC
TRBV5-1	NA	TRBJ2-5	NA	CASSSQGTRETQYF	TGCGCCAGCAGCTCCCAGGGGACGAGAGAGACCCAGTACTTC
TRBV28	NA	TRBJ1-5	NA	CASSLSGSLFDSNQPQHF	TGTGCCAGCAGTCTATCAGGTTCTCTTTTTGATAGCAATCAGCCCCAGCATTTT